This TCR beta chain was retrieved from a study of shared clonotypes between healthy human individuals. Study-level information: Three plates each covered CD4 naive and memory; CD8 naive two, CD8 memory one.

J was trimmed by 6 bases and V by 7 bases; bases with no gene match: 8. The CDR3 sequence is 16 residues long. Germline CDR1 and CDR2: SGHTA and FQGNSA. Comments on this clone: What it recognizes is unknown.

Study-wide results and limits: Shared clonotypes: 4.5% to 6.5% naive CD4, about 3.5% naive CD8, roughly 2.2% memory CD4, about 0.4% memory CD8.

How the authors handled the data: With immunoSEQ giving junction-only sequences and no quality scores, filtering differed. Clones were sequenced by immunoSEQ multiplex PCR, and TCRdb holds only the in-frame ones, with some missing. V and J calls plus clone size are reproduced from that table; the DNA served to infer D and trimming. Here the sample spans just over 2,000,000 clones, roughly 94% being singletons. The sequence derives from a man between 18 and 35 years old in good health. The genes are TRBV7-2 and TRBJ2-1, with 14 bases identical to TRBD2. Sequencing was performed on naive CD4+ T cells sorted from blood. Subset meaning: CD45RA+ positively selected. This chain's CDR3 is CASTPLGTSGSNEQFF. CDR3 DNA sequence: TGTGCCAGCACCCCGTTGGGGACTAGCGGGAGCAATGAGCAGTTCTTC.